This T cell receptor (beta chain) is from a study of T cell responses to AZD1222 COVID-19 vaccine. The study, taken as a whole, reports: The breadth and depth of Spike-specific TCRs increased once two AZD1222 doses had been given. Unmutated variant regions reportedly attract nearly half of all spike-specific TCRs. Vaccine-related CD4 TCRs covered spike, predominating at 160-218 and 743-854. Sampling captured repertoires only after the peak T cell response.

CDR1 and CDR2 (germline): SGHNT, YENEEA. V gave up 3 bases and J gave up 0 bases, with 9 bases separating them. CDR3 length: 15 amino acids. Points on this clone: The target antigen is unknown.

Profiled with immunoSEQ multiplex PCR; TCRdb holds only in-frame clones, not every one. The sample has some 120,000 clones, approximately 85% seen once; the top ten hold approximately 19%. This specimen consisted of peripheral blood, obtained on day 0 of MenACWY control vaccination. This chain joins TRBV11-3 and TRBJ2-1; D unresolved. The receptor was derived from an adult in good health. Here the CDR3 DNA reads TGTGCCAGCAGCTTGAGATCCTCCTCCTACAATGAGCAGTTCTTC. The encoded protein is CASSLRSSSYNEQFF.